This passage covers 24 T cell receptor beta chains from one sample sequenced in a study of molecular identifiers for immune sequencing clone quantification. One entry per CDR3 protein, called by TCRdb with MiXCR from the PCR reads. The top ten clones hold roughly 10% of a sample with roughly 100,000 distinct CDR3 sequences, about 35% of them seen once. Sequenced material: naive CD8+ T cells from blood, with Jurkat cell RNA spiked in. This sample's subset: FACS-sorted CD8+CD4-CCR7+CD45RA+ naive T cells. The source is a human donor in good health. Some libraries in this study had Jurkat cell RNA spiked in.

This clonotype was seen a few times. This rearrangement joins TRBV6-5 to TRBJ2-3, with 8 bases aligning to TRBD2. CDR1 is MNHEY, CDR2 SVGAGI, per germline. With V trimmed by 2 bases and J by 2 bases, 6 bases remained unmatched. The CDR3 is made up of 16 amino acids. Here the CDR3 DNA reads TGTGCCAGCAGTTACCGAAGCGGGAGCCCCACAGATACGCAGTATTTT. This translates into CASSYRSGSPTDTQYF.

The chain has TRBV12-3 or TRBV12-4 and TRBJ2-3; unclear D gene. The CDR3 spans 15 residues. The V and J ends lost 0 bases and 5 bases respectively, with 12 bases between them. The CDR3 spells CASSLARRPGDTQYF. In DNA form, the CDR3 reads TGTGCCAGCAGTTTAGCGAGGCGGCCCGGAGATACGCAGTATTTT.

Ten or more counts support this clonotype. The chain carries TRBV7-8 and TRBJ1-1; 7 positions match TRBD1. V shed 2 bases, J shed 8 bases, and the junction held 5 bases outside the gene matches. The CDR3 is made up of 13 amino acids. Germline CDR1 is SGHVS and CDR2 is FQNEAQ. Here the CDR3 reads CASSLPGDREAFF. The CDR3 nucleotides read TGTGCCAGCAGCTTACCCGGGGACAGAGAAGCTTTCTTT. Combining the CDR3 with reference TRBV7-8 and TRBJ1-1 gives the whole variable domain GAGVSQSPRYKVAKRGQDVALRCDPISGHVSLFWYQQALGQGPEFLTYFQNEAQLDKSGLPSDRFFAERPEGSVSTLKIQRTQQEDSAVYLCASSLPGDREAFFGQGTRLTVV.

About this clonotype: Since a much larger clone is just one base distant, this may be a read error. The conserved final phenylalanine or tryptophan is absent from the CDR3, which likely points to a read error. The V and J genes are TRBV29-1 and TRBJ1-1; D remains unclear. Deletions cut 3 bases from V and 0 bases from J, with 11 bases between. The germline V gene encodes CDR1 SQVTM and CDR2 ANQGSEA. The CDR3 is made up of 14 amino acids. CDR3: CSVDAPTMNTEAFI. The CDR3 DNA reads as TGCAGCGTTGACGCACCTACCATGAACACTGAAGCTTTCATT.

This clonotype has just a few counts. V gene TRBV20-1 combines with J gene TRBJ2-3; possible D gene TRBD2, 7 bases. In germline, CDR1 is DFQATT, CDR2 SNEGSKA (reference sequence). The CDR3 spans 17 residues. With 0 bases removed from V and 5 bases from J, the gap between germline ends came to 21 bases. The CDR3 spells CSARDRRGAGVVDTQYF. The CDR3, as DNA: TGCAGTGCTAGAGATCGCCGGGGGGCGGGAGTGGTAGATACGCAGTATTTT.

There are a few counts of this clonotype. The chain uses TRBV7-2 and TRBJ1-4; the D gene is possibly TRBD1 (6 bases). The V and J ends lost 8 bases and 6 bases respectively, with 13 bases between them. Germline V CDR1 and CDR2: SGHTA, FQGNSA. The CDR3 runs 13 residues. The CDR3: CASGGGLHEKLFF. The CDR3, as DNA: TGTGCCAGCGGCGGGGGGCTGCATGAAAAACTGTTTTTT.

The chain combines TRBV27 with TRBJ2-3; D is uncertain. This CDR3 region has 13 residues. V was trimmed by 7 bases and J by 0 bases, leaving 8 bases between them. Germline CDR1 is MNHEY and CDR2 is SMNVEV (reference sequence). The CDR3 loop reads CASIFVSTDTQYF. Here the CDR3 DNA reads TGTGCCAGCATTTTCGTTAGCACAGATACGCAGTATTTT.

The table lists this clonotype with a few counts. The chain has TRBV19 and TRBJ2-7, with a weak D call TRBD2 (5 bases). The CDR3 runs 13 residues. CDR1 and CDR2 (germline): LNHDA, SQIVND (reference sequence). V was trimmed by 1 base and J by 4 bases, leaving 8 bases between them. DNA of the CDR3: TGTGCCAGTAGTATAGGGACTTTTTACGAGCAGTACTTC. Amino acids: CASSIGTFYEQYF. Full variable domain (remainder filled in from reference TRBV19 and TRBJ2-7): DGGITQSPKYLFRKEGQNVTLSCEQNLNHDAMYWYRQDPGQGLRLIYYSQIVNDFQKGDIAEGYSVSREKKESFPLTVTSAQKNPTAFYLCASSIGTFYEQYFGPGTRLTVT.

This clonotype showed up many times. The chain uses TRBV19 and TRBJ2-2; D gene uncertain. The CDR3 runs to 13 residues. Germline CDR1 and CDR2: LNHDA and SQIVND (reference sequence). V lost 2 bases and J lost 4, with 5 bases in between. CDR3 in amino acids: CASSITITGELFF. The CDR3 coding sequence is TGTGCCAGTAGTATAACAATCACCGGGGAGCTGTTTTTT. The variable domain in full, with the rest retrieved from reference TRBV19 and TRBJ2-2, is DGGITQSPKYLFRKEGQNVTLSCEQNLNHDAMYWYRQDPGQGLRLIYYSQIVNDFQKGDIAEGYSVSREKKESFPLTVTSAQKNPTAFYLCASSITITGELFFGEGSRLTVL.

There are many counts of this clonotype. This sequence joins TRBV6-6 and TRBJ1-1; D remains unclear. Germline loops: CDR1 MNHNY, CDR2 SVGAGI (reference sequence). The V gene lost 5 bases and the J gene lost 0 bases, with 7 bases spanning the gap. This CDR3 has 13 residues. The CDR3 loop reads CASSTTLNTEAFF. The DNA for the CDR3 is TGTGCCAGCAGTACGACCCTGAACACTGAAGCTTTCTTT.

This clonotype came up many times. The chain recombines TRBV9 with TRBJ2-3, with D possibly called TRBD1 or TRBD2 (5 bases each). Deletions cut 7 bases from V and 2 bases from J, with 11 bases between. The germline V gene encodes CDR1 SGDLS and CDR2 YYNGEE. This CDR3 has 13 amino acids. DNA of the CDR3: TGTGCCAGCTCAGGGACGCCCACAGATACGCAGTATTTT. It is translated as CASSGTPTDTQYF.

This clonotype was observed a few times. This chain connects TRBV19 to TRBJ2-1; TRBD2 aligns across 11 bases. V shed 3 bases and J 7 bases; nucleotides not matched to a gene: 2. Per germline, CDR1 LNHDA and CDR2 SQIVND (reference sequence). The CDR3 runs 14 residues. The CDR3 DNA reads as TGTGCCAGTAGTATCTTAGCGGGAGGGAATGAGCAGTTCTTC. Residues: CASSILAGGNEQFF.

The CDR3 region has the DNA TGTGCCAGCAGCCCGCGGGACAGGAGCTCCTACGAGCAGTACTTC. Its translation is CASSPRDRSSYEQYF. The J gene is TRBJ2-7, the V gene TRBV13; 8 bases agree with TRBD1. The CDR3 runs to 15 residues. V lost 5 bases to trimming and J lost 0 bases; unmatched junction nucleotides: 6. Germline assignment: CDR1 PRHDT and CDR2 FYEKMQ (reference sequence).

As for this clonotype: At one of its ends the junction is not consistent with the germline gene, which may arise from a read error. The chain is built from TRBV10-3 and TRBJ2-3; D unresolved. This CDR3 has 16 amino acids. CDR1 and CDR2 from the germline V gene are ENHRY and SYGVKD. The CDR3 coding sequence is TGTGCCATCAGTGTGTTGACTCCTGTATCTCCCGATACGCTGTATTTT. The encoded protein is CAISVLTPVSPDTLYF.

In this sample, this clonotype turned up a few times. The genes are TRBV4-3 and TRBJ2-3; 7 bases agree with TRBD2. The CDR3 consists of 15 residues. Trimming at V came to 2 bases and at J to 3 bases, leaving 5 bases not matched to a gene. Germline V gene lookup returns CDR1 LGHNA and CDR2 YSLEER. The CDR3 DNA reads TGCGCCAGCAGCCAATTCTGGACTAGTACAGATACGCAGTATTTT. Translating gives CASSQFWTSTDTQYF.

This clonotype came up once. V usage is TRBV4-1 and J usage is TRBJ2-2; 12 bases map to TRBD2. The germline V gene encodes CDR1 MGHRA and CDR2 YSYEKL. The CDR3 covers 16 residues. V shed 2 bases and J 10 bases; nucleotides not matched to a gene: 8. The CDR3 coding sequence is TGCGCCAGCAGCCAAAGACTAGCGGGAGAAGTCGTGGAGCTGTTTTTT. This codes for CASSQRLAGEVVELFF.

On this clonotype: The junction shows a germline mismatch at one end, possibly a read error. V and J are TRBV5-3 and TRBJ2-7; tentatively, D is TRBD1 (6 bases). TRBV5-3 is sorted into the ORF group, with uncertain function. The CDR3 covers 14 residues. The CDR3 bases are TGTGCCAGCAGCTTAGGGGACACAACCAACGAGCAGTACTTC. Encoded protein: CASSLGDTTNEQYF.

The genes are TRBV6-6 and TRBJ2-1; TRBD2 agrees at 10 bases. The CDR3 extends over 16 amino acids. Unmatched junction bases numbered 3, after V lost 0 bases and J lost 4 bases. Germline V gene data show CDR1 as MNHNY and CDR2 as SVGAGI (reference sequence). The CDR3 sequence: CASSYSLAGGYNEQFF. The CDR3 nucleotides are TGTGCCAGCAGTTACTCGTTAGCGGGGGGATACAATGAGCAGTTCTTC.

This clonotype was seen a single time. Here the CDR3 DNA reads TGTGCCAGCGGCTATCTAGCGGGGGGGCTTAACGAGCAGTACTTC. It codes for CASGYLAGGLNEQYF. This chain joins TRBV7-9 and TRBJ2-7, with 12 bases matching TRBD2. Losses at the gene ends were 8 bases for V and 5 bases for J; bases not matched to a gene: 10. CDR3 length: 15 amino acids. CDR1 and CDR2 (germline): SEHNR, FQNEAQ (reference sequence).

At least ten counts were recorded for this clonotype. This chain uses TRBV29-1 with TRBJ1-5; tentative D call: TRBD1 (5 bases). The CDR3 totals 15 residues. With 5 bases removed from V and 3 bases from J, the gap between germline ends came to 17 bases. Germline assignment: CDR1 SQVTM and CDR2 ANQGSEA. The CDR3 DNA reads TGCAGCGTTTTAAACCCAGGGCCTCTCAATCAGCCCCAGCATTTT. The encoded protein is CSVLNPGPLNQPQHF.

In this sample, this clonotype turned up a few times. V gene TRBV20-1 combines with J gene TRBJ2-7; the match to TRBD2 covers 10 bases. From germline, CDR1 is DFQATT and CDR2 SNEGSKA (reference sequence). V trimming: 0 bases; J trimming: 2 bases; junction bases outside the gene matches: 4. The CDR3 consists of 15 residues. The CDR3 DNA sequence: TGCAGTGCTAGAGACAGAGCGGGAGGGCCCTACGAGCAGTACTTC. Translating gives CSARDRAGGPYEQYF.

The chain couples TRBV6-2 or TRBV6-3 to TRBJ2-3; TRBD2 might be the D (5 bases). The germline V gene encodes CDR1 MNHEY and CDR2 SVGEGT. V was shortened by 2 bases and J by 2 bases, with 11 bases between the two germline ends. This CDR3 is 15 amino acids long. This CDR3 reads CASSYERLHTDTQYF. In DNA form, the CDR3 reads TGTGCCAGCAGTTACGAGAGACTACACACAGATACGCAGTATTTT.

CDR3 DNA sequence: TGTGCCAGCAGCCGGGGGACAGGGCCCTATTCACCCCTCCACTTT. Residues: CASSRGTGPYSPLHF. The V call is TRBV11-2, the J call TRBJ1-6, with TRBD1 matching 9 bases. This CDR3 is 15 amino acids long. The germline V gene encodes CDR1 SGHAT and CDR2 FQNNGV. The V segment lost 5 bases and the J segment 8 bases; nucleotides outside the gene matches: 7.

This clonotype was picked up a small number of times. The genes are TRBV27 and TRBJ2-7; TRBD1 might be the D (5 bases). The CDR3 spans 15 residues. Germline CDR1 MNHEY, CDR2 SMNVEV (reference sequence). Trimming pared 5 bases from V and 4 bases from J, leaving 18 bases between. The CDR3, as DNA: TGTGCCAGCAGTGCCTGGGCCCAGGGAAGGTACGAGCAGTACTTC. It codes for CASSAWAQGRYEQYF.